The present T cell receptor beta chain was sequenced within a study of T cell responses to AZD1222 COVID-19 vaccine. CDR1 is MNHEY and CDR2 is SVGAGI in the germline V gene. The V end lost 7 bases, the J end lost 8 bases, and 17 bases lay between the germline ends. The CDR3 covers 13 residues. Using immunoSEQ multiplex PCR, the repertoire was profiled, and TCRdb retains in-frame clones only, with some absent. The repertoire holds roughly 81,000 clones, with 80% to 90% as singletons. Specimen: peripheral blood, collected on day 0 of AZD1222 vaccination. V is TRBV6-5 and J is TRBJ1-1, with D perhaps matching TRBD1 (6 bases). The receptor was derived from an adult in good health. The CDR3 is CASIVNGGSEAFF. Written as DNA, the CDR3 is TGTGCCAGCATTGTGAATGGGGGCTCCGAAGCTTTCTTT.